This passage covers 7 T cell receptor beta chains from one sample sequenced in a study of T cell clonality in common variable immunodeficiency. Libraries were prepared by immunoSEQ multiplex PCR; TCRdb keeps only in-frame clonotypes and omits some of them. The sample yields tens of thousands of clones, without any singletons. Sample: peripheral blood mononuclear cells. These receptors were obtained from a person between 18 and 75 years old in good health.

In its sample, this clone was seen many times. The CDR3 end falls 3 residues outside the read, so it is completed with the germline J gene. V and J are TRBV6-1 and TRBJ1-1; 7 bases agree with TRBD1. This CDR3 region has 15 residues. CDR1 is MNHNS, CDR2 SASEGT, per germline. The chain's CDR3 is CASSESRGGVREAFF. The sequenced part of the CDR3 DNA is TGTGCCAGCAGTGAATCTCGAGGGGGCGTCAGGGAA.

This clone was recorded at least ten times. CDR3 bases read: TGTGCCAGCAGTGGTCCCCCCCTCTACAATGAG. Its translation: CASSGPPLYNE. The full CDR3 sequence reads CASSGPPLYNEQFF. The rearrangement uses TRBV6-1 and TRBJ2-1; D is unresolved. Read coverage stops 3 residues before the CDR3 terminus; the germline J gene supplies the remainder. CDR1 and CDR2 (germline): MNHNS, SASEGT. V was clipped by 4 bases and J by 3 bases, with 10 bases between them. This CDR3 is built from 14 residues.

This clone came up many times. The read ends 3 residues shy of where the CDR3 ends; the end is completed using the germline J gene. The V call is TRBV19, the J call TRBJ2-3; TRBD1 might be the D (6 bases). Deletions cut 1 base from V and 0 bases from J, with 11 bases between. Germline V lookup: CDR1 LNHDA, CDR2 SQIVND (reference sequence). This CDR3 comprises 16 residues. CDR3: CASSIVGQGSTDTQYF. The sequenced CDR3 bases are TGTGCCAGTAGTATAGTGGGCCAGGGGAGCACAGATACG.

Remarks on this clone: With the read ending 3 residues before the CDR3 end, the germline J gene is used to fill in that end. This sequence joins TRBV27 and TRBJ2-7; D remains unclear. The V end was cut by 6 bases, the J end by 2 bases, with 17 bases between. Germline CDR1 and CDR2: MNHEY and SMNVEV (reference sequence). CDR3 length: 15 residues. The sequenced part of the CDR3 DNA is TGTGCCAGCAGGACGACACGCGATAGAACCTACGAG. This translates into CASRTTRDRTYE. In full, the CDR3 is CASRTTRDRTYEQYF.

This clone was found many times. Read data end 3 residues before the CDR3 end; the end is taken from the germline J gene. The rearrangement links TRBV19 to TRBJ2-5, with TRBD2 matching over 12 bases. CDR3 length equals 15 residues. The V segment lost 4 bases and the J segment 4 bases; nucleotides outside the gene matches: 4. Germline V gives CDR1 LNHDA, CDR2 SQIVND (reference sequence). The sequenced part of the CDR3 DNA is TGTGCCAGTAGTACGACTAGCGGGAGTTCAGAGACC. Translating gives CASSTTSGSSET. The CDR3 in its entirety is CASSTTSGSSETQYF. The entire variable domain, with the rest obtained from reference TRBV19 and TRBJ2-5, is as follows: DGGITQSPKYLFRKEGQNVTLSCEQNLNHDAMYWYRQDPGQGLRLIYYSQIVNDFQKGDIAEGYSVSREKKESFPLTVTSAQKNPTAFYLCASSTTSGSSETQYFGPGTRLLVL.

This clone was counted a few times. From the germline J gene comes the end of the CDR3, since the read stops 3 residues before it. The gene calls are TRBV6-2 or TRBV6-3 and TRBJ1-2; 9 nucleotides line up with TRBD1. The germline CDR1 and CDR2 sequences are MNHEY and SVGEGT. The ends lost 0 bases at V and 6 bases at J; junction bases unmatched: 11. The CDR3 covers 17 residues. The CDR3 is CASSYSPPDRGGDGYTF. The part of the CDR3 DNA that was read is TGTGCCAGCAGTTACTCCCCCCCGGACAGGGGCGGGGATGGC.

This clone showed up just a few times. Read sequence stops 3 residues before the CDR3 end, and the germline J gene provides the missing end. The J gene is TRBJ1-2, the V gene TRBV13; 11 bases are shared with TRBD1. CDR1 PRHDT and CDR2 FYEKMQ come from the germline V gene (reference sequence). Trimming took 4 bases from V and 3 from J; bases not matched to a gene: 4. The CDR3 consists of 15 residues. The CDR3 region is CASSSGTGGDYGYTF. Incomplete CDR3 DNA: TGTGCCAGCAGCTCCGGGACAGGGGGAGACTATGGC.